This TCR beta chain emerged from a study of spatial heterogeneity in lung cancer. Notes on the study in general: In tumors, expanded intratumoral alpha and beta TCR counts tracked mutation counts.

With V trimmed by 6 bases and J by 4 bases, 6 bases remained unmatched. The CDR3 contains 15 residues. MiXCR, run by TCRdb on the 5' RACE reads, gives a single entry per CDR3 protein. The table includes some 7,400 distinct CDR3 sequences, 6.5% to 7.5% detected once. This sample's time point: sample taken at primary tumor resection. Judged by abundance, this clonotype is medium-sized. What it binds is not known. This rearrangement joins TRBV12-3 or TRBV12-4 to TRBJ2-3; the match to TRBD2 covers 11 bases. Here the sequenced sample was lung tumor tissue, taken at surgery. The sequence came from a female donor with early-stage non-small cell lung cancer. The CDR3 DNA sequence: TGTGCCAGCAGCGGGACTAGCGGACCTTCAGATACGCAGTATTTT. Protein sequence: CASSGTSGPSDTQYF.